What follows describes a single T cell receptor beta chain. What it binds is not known. This specimen belongs to a study of T cell responses to AZD1222 COVID-19 vaccine. The data were produced by immunoSEQ multiplex PCR, yet TCRdb's version contains in-frame clones alone and is incomplete. The data hold 200,000 to 250,000 clones, with more than 85% observed a single time. Overall study findings and caveats: White British people made up most donors, females outnumbered males, and clonal diversity was possibly underestimated.

The clonotype originates from an adult in good health. The input for sequencing was peripheral blood, taken on day 0 of MenACWY control vaccination.

The CDR3 region has the DNA TGTGCCACCGCGTCCGGCCCTAACTATGGCTACACCTTC. This encodes CATASGPNYGYTF. The gene calls are TRBV12-3 or TRBV12-4 and TRBJ1-2, with D unresolved. The CDR3 sequence is 13 residues long. V lost 10 bases and J 0 bases, leaving 12 bases between the germline ends.